Included here is one T cell receptor beta chain sequence, with context. Its specificity is unknown. Germline CDR1 and CDR2: SGHRS and YFSETQ. Trimming removed 0 bases at V and 4 bases at J, with 10 bases between. The CDR3 spans 14 residues. The PCR used 60 Vbeta and 13 Jbeta primers. The protocol was immunoSEQ multiplex PCR, while the TCRdb copy is restricted to in-frame clones and leaves out a portion. The data show 150,000 or so clones, approximately 80% seen once. This sample was included in a study of cytomegalovirus exposure and HLA in healthy donors. Study conclusions and caveats: TRBV6-2, TRBV6-3 and some other V segments were excluded as indistinguishable.

Those who donated were healthy bone marrow donors. This chain uses TRBV5-1 with TRBJ1-2; D not certain. The sequence derives from a young man in good health and CMV-seropositive. Sequenced input: PBMCs. CDR3 nucleotide sequence: TGCGCCAGCAGCTTGGAACGTAGCGGCTATGGCTACACCTTC. This codes for CASSLERSGYGYTF. The full variable domain, in which reference TRBV5-1 and TRBJ1-2 provide the parts outside the CDR3, is KAGVTQTPRYLIKTRGQQVTLSCSPISGHRSVSWYQQTPGQGLQFLFEYFSETQRNKGNFPGRFSGRQFSNSRSEMNVSTLELGDSALYLCASSLERSGYGYTFGSGTRLTVV.